This T cell receptor (beta chain) was captured by sequencing in a study of blood T cell repertoires in COVID-19. The CDR3 has 15 residues. The trim removed 4 bases at V and 4 bases at J, leaving 6 bases unmatched. Looked up from germline, CDR1 is SGHRS and CDR2 is YFSETQ. Sequencing was performed with immunoSEQ multiplex PCR; in TCRdb, only in-frame clones are kept and a portion is missing. This sample carries over 150,000 clones, roughly 72% of them seen once, and the ten largest clones take more than 3%. This clone appeared once. This TCR derives from a woman over 75 with acute or convalescent COVID-19. Specimen: peripheral blood. This chain uses TRBV5-1 with TRBJ1-1, with 11 bases that match TRBD1. CDR3 nucleotide sequence: TGCGCCAGCAGCCGGACAGGGGGCTTGGGCACTGAAGCTTTCTTT. This encodes CASSRTGGLGTEAFF. The complete variable domain, with remaining parts taken from reference TRBV5-1 and TRBJ1-1, reads KAGVTQTPRYLIKTRGQQVTLSCSPISGHRSVSWYQQTPGQGLQFLFEYFSETQRNKGNFPGRFSGRQFSNSRSEMNVSTLELGDSALYLCASSRTGGLGTEAFFGQGTRLTVV.